A single sample gave rise to the 31 T cell receptor beta chains below, sequenced in a study of T cell responses to AZD1222 COVID-19 vaccine. TCRdb keeps only in-frame clones here, not all; method: immunoSEQ multiplex PCR. Altogether 110,000 to 150,000 clones are present, roughly 88% being singletons, with the ten largest covering around 3.6%. The specimen was peripheral blood, collected on day 0 of AZD1222 vaccination. All receptors derive from an adult in good health.

A single count supports this clone. The rearrangement joins TRBV6-5 to TRBJ2-3, with 13 bases that match TRBD2. Trimming at V came to 8 bases and at J to 6 bases, leaving 5 bases not matched to a gene. This CDR3 spans 14 amino acids. Germline assignment: CDR1 MNHEY and CDR2 SVGAGI. CDR3: CASRLAGGRDTQYF. The CDR3 bases are TGTGCCAGCCGACTAGCGGGAGGACGGGATACGCAGTATTTT.

This chain joins TRBV10-3 and TRBJ2-7; D could derive from TRBD1 or TRBD2 (6 bases each). V was shortened by 10 bases and J by 5 bases, with 18 bases between the two germline ends. Germline-derived CDR1 and CDR2 are ENHRY and SYGVKD. The CDR3 totals 13 residues. The CDR3 DNA follows: TGTGCCACCTCGGGGTTGGGGGGCCACGAGCAGTACTTC. Its translation: CATSGLGGHEQYF.

This sequence joins TRBV6-5 and TRBJ1-2, with D possibly matching TRBD1 (5 bases). Germline loops: CDR1 MNHEY, CDR2 SVGAGI. Trimming removed 0 bases from V and 2 bases from J, with 7 bases in between. CDR3 length: 14 amino acids. The DNA for the CDR3 is TGTGCCAGCAGTTACTCGCAGGGCAACTATGGCTACACCTTC. Translated, it gives CASSYSQGNYGYTF.

CDR3 in amino acids: CASSGGQGAGGNTIYF. CDR3 bases: TGTGCCAGCAGTGGGGGACAGGGGGCAGGAGGAAACACCATATATTTT. This chain connects TRBV6-1 to TRBJ1-3; 12 bases map to TRBD1. The CDR3 consists of 16 residues. Trimming took 4 bases from V and 4 from J; bases not matched to a gene: 5. CDR1 is MNHNS and CDR2 is SASEGT in the germline V gene.

This chain joins TRBV28 and TRBJ2-1, with 12 nucleotides matching TRBD2. Germline loops: CDR1 MDHEN, CDR2 SYDVKM. The ends lost 3 bases at V and 3 bases at J; junction bases unmatched: 9. CDR3 size: 18 residues. The CDR3 DNA reads as TGTGCCAGCAGTTTTCCCCGGACTAGCGGGGACTACTACAATGAGCAGTTCTTC. It codes for CASSFPRTSGDYYNEQFF.

The V gene is TRBV9, the J gene TRBJ2-1; TRBD2 aligns across 15 bases. CDR1 is SGDLS, CDR2 YYNGEE, per germline. The CDR3 is made up of 18 amino acids. The V and J ends lost 2 bases and 4 bases, in that order; junction bases with no gene match: 7. CDR3 nucleotides: TGTGCCAGCAGCGTCAGGGGACTAGCGGGAGGCCTATACAATGAGCAGTTCTTC. This gives the protein CASSVRGLAGGLYNEQFF.

The chain uses TRBV6-2 or TRBV6-3 and TRBJ2-3; TRBD2 agrees at 8 bases. The V gene's germline CDR1 is MNHEY and CDR2 SVGEGT. CDR3 size: 15 residues. The V segment lost 3 bases and the J segment 6 bases; nucleotides outside the gene matches: 8. The CDR3 spells CASSYDGRGGDTQYF. The DNA for the CDR3 is TGTGCCAGCAGTTATGACGGGAGGGGCGGGGATACGCAGTATTTT.

The genes are TRBV19 and TRBJ1-1; 9 positions match TRBD1. The V gene's germline CDR1 is LNHDA and CDR2 SQIVND (reference sequence). V lost 2 bases to trimming and J lost 7 bases; unmatched junction nucleotides: 8. The CDR3 is 15 residues long. The CDR3: CASSIRSRGQGEAFF. CDR3 bases: TGTGCCAGTAGTATACGGTCGAGGGGACAGGGTGAAGCTTTCTTT.

The chain links TRBV6-1 to TRBJ2-4; perhaps TRBD2 as D (5 bases). Germline-derived CDR1 and CDR2 are MNHNS and SASEGT. CDR3 length: 15 amino acids. Trimming shortened V by 1 base and J by 7 bases, and 14 bases separated the two germline ends. CDR3 DNA sequence: TGTGCCAGCAGTGAAGGAAATGCGGGTTCGAACATTCAGTACTTC. Amino acid sequence: CASSEGNAGSNIQYF.

V usage is TRBV5-1 and J usage is TRBJ2-4; 8 bases are a match to TRBD2. The CDR3 has 18 amino acids. Germline lookup yields CDR1 SGHRS and CDR2 YFSETQ. The trim removed 4 bases at V and 0 bases at J, leaving 12 bases unmatched. The CDR3 coding sequence is TGCGCCAGCAGCCAAGGTTCACCCGGGGGGGTAGCCAAAAACATTCAGTACTTC. It specifies CASSQGSPGGVAKNIQYF.

V is TRBV5-1 and J is TRBJ1-1; D ambiguous. This CDR3 comprises 15 residues. Trimming removed 4 bases from V and 1 base from J, with 14 bases in between. Germline CDR1 is SGHRS and CDR2 is YFSETQ. In nucleotides, the CDR3 is TGCGCCAGCAGCGCAGTTGTCACCGAGAACACTGAAGCTTTCTTT. The encoded protein is CASSAVVTENTEAFF.

V and J are TRBV7-2 and TRBJ2-6, with D maybe TRBD1 (5 bases). The CDR3 consists of 21 residues. The germline gives CDR1 SGHTA, CDR2 FQGNSA. V lost 0 bases and J 0 bases, leaving 21 bases between the germline ends. CDR3 nucleotide sequence: TGTGCCAGCAGCTTAGCCCTCCTAAACAGGTTCTCTAGCTCTGGGGCCAACGTCCTGACTTTC. Its protein product is CASSLALLNRFSSSGANVLTF.

This chain links TRBV4-1 with TRBJ2-7; a weak D match, TRBD1 (5 bases). CDR1 is MGHRA, CDR2 YSYEKL, per germline. The CDR3 is made up of 13 amino acids. V shed 9 bases and J shed 13 bases, with 25 bases lying between them. CDR3 residues: CASGPSRAQELYF. The CDR3 nucleotides are TGCGCCAGTGGGCCCTCCAGGGCCCAGGAGCTCTACTTC.

This clone has a handful of counts. V usage is TRBV27 and J usage is TRBJ1-2; D gene uncertain. Germline V CDR1 and CDR2: MNHEY, SMNVEV (reference sequence). The CDR3 runs to 13 residues. Deletions cut 3 bases from V and 2 bases from J, with 7 bases between. The CDR3 nucleotides read TGTGCCAGCAGTTTCCGGGGAAACTATGGCTACACCTTC. Protein product: CASSFRGNYGYTF.

This chain uses TRBV18 with TRBJ1-1, with a tentative D call TRBD1 (5 bases). The CDR3 totals 13 residues. Trimming took off 3 bases at V and 7 bases at J, with 12 bases between the two ends. Germline V gene data show CDR1 as KGHSH and CDR2 as LQKENI. In DNA, the CDR3 is TGTGCCAGCTCACCTAGATTCGGGGGTGAAGCTTTCTTT. Residues: CASSPRFGGEAFF.

This sequence joins TRBV16 and TRBJ2-1; 8 bases align to TRBD1. The V gene's germline CDR1 is KGHSY and CDR2 FQNENV. The CDR3 extends over 17 amino acids. With 4 bases clipped from V and 8 bases from J, the junction kept 16 bases outside the gene matches. The CDR3 sequence: CASSPLGGQGKRDEQFF. The CDR3 DNA reads TGTGCCAGCAGCCCCCTGGGTGGACAGGGAAAGAGGGATGAGCAGTTCTTC. The full variable domain, with the rest looked up from reference TRBV16 and TRBJ2-1, is GEEVAQTPKHLVRGEGQKAKLYCAPIKGHSYVFWYQQVLKNEFKFLISFQNENVFDETGMPKERFSAKCLPNSPCSLEIQATKLEDSAVYFCASSPLGGQGKRDEQFFGPGTRLTVL.

V usage is TRBV13 and J usage is TRBJ1-2; no reliable D call. This CDR3 is built from 13 residues. From germline, CDR1 is PRHDT and CDR2 FYEKMQ (reference sequence). The V and J ends lost 5 bases and 4 bases respectively, with 11 bases between them. The CDR3 loop reads CASSPREVYGYTF. In DNA form, the CDR3 reads TGTGCCAGCAGCCCCCGGGAAGTCTATGGCTACACCTTC.

This clone was found once. The chain links TRBV10-1 to TRBJ2-5; TRBD2 matches 9 bases. Germline values: CDR1 WNHNN, CDR2 SYGVQD (reference sequence). J gave up 5 bases and V 8 bases, and 12 bases lay outside the gene matches. There are 15 residues in the CDR3. The CDR3 protein is CASSDTGLARETQYF. The CDR3 nucleotides read TGCGCCAGCTCGGATACGGGACTAGCAAGGGAGACCCAGTACTTC.

The chain combines TRBV10-2 with TRBJ1-5, with unresolved D. The germline CDR1 and CDR2 sequences are WSHSY and SAAADI. This CDR3 spans 18 amino acids. Trimming removed 2 bases from V and 0 bases from J, with 17 bases in between. The CDR3 loop is CASSEKLGPFYSNQPQHF. CDR3 sequence (DNA): TGCGCCAGCAGTGAGAAACTCGGGCCGTTTTATAGCAATCAGCCCCAGCATTTT.

The J gene is TRBJ2-2, the V gene TRBV4-2; D is unclear. Trimming cost V 1 base and J 5 bases, with 5 bases left between them. Germline loops: CDR1 LGHNA, CDR2 YNFKEQ. This CDR3 spans 13 amino acids. CDR3 coding DNA: TGTGCCAGCAGCCAAGGCGTGACCGGGGAGCTGTTTTTT. It yields the protein CASSQGVTGELFF.

The chain has TRBV6-1 and TRBJ1-2; D perhaps matches TRBD1 (5 bases). V was clipped by 3 bases and J by 1 base, with 18 bases between them. This CDR3 region has 17 residues. CDR1 and CDR2 from the germline V gene are MNHNS and SASEGT. The CDR3 nucleotides are TGTGCCAGCAGTGATCCGGGGGATAGGAAGGGTAACTATGGCTACACCTTC. Translated: CASSDPGDRKGNYGYTF.

The chain recombines TRBV5-8 with TRBJ2-2; 12 nucleotides agree with TRBD2. The CDR3 length is 17 residues. Germline trimming cut 0 bases from V and 5 bases from J; bases unmatched to any gene: 5. CDR1 and CDR2 (germline): SGHTS, YDEGEE. CDR3 protein: CASSLATSGRWTGELFF. CDR3 sequence (DNA): TGTGCCAGCAGCTTGGCTACTAGCGGGAGGTGGACCGGGGAGCTGTTTTTT.

The chain carries TRBV6-4 and TRBJ2-5; tentatively, D is TRBD1 (6 bases). The V gene lost 6 bases and the J gene lost 4 bases, with 15 bases spanning the gap. Germline loops: CDR1 MRHNA, CDR2 SNTAGT. This CDR3 has 14 residues. The DNA for the CDR3 is TGTGCCAGCAGAACAGGGTGGTTTTTAGAGACCCAGTACTTC. This gives the protein CASRTGWFLETQYF.

The rearrangement links TRBV7-2 to TRBJ1-1, with TRBD1 matching 10 bases. J was trimmed by 5 bases and V by 6 bases; bases with no gene match: 6. CDR1 is SGHTA and CDR2 is FQGNSA in the germline V gene. This CDR3 has 14 residues. CDR3 bases: TGTGCCAGCAGGAAGACAGGGGGCGAGACTGAAGCTTTCTTT. This gives the protein CASRKTGGETEAFF.

This clone was picked up one time. The chain links TRBV5-1 to TRBJ1-5, with a possible D match to TRBD1 (5 bases). Deletions cut 4 bases from V and 4 bases from J, with 9 bases between. CDR1 SGHRS and CDR2 YFSETQ come from the germline V gene. This CDR3 is built from 13 residues. DNA for the CDR3: TGCGCCAGCAGCCCGGGGGGTAATCAGCCCCAGCATTTT. Residues: CASSPGGNQPQHF.

This rearrangement joins TRBV28 to TRBJ2-7; the match to TRBD1 covers 8 bases. This CDR3 is built from 14 residues. Trimming removed 3 bases from V and 0 bases from J; junction bases left unmatched: 1. CDR1 and CDR2 from the germline V gene are MDHEN and SYDVKM. CDR3 DNA sequence: TGTGCCAGCAGTTTTACAGGGGGCTCCTACGAGCAGTACTTC. It is translated as CASSFTGGSYEQYF.

J is TRBJ2-7 and V is TRBV5-1; tentative D call: TRBD1 (5 bases). The germline V gene encodes CDR1 SGHRS and CDR2 YFSETQ. The V end lost 5 bases, the J end lost 1 base, and 13 bases lay between the germline ends. This CDR3 has 14 residues. The DNA of the CDR3 is TGCGCCAGCAGTCCAGCCACAGGATCCTACGAGCAGTACTTC. It translates to CASSPATGSYEQYF.

This chain connects TRBV7-2 to TRBJ2-2; D is uncertain. The CDR3 covers 11 residues. V was clipped by 4 bases and J by 10 bases, with 7 bases between them. Germline V gene sequence: CDR1 SGHTA, CDR2 FQGNSA. The CDR3 DNA reads TGTGCCAGCAGCTCGATAGAGGAGCTGTTTTTT. This gives the protein CASSSIEELFF. Variable domain in full (rest from reference TRBV7-2 and TRBJ2-2): GAGVSQSPSNKVTEKGKDVELRCDPISGHTALYWYRQSLGQGLEFLIYFQGNSAPDKSGLPSDRFSAERTGGSVSTLTIQRTQQEDSAVYLCASSSIEELFFGEGSRLTVL.

V and J are TRBV19 and TRBJ2-7, with D possibly being TRBD1 (6 bases). The CDR3 covers 16 residues. In germline, CDR1 is LNHDA, CDR2 SQIVND (reference sequence). Deletions cut 1 base from V and 5 bases from J, with 18 bases between. The CDR3 loop reads CASSIAFQGYLNEQYF. The CDR3 DNA sequence: TGTGCCAGTAGTATAGCGTTTCAGGGGTATCTCAACGAGCAGTACTTC.

This chain connects TRBV12-3 or TRBV12-4 to TRBJ1-1; D is possibly TRBD1 (5 bases). The CDR3 consists of 13 residues. The ends were cut back, 7 bases at V and 6 bases at J, with 15 bases in the middle. CDR3 in amino acids: CASNGGLRAEAFF. CDR3 DNA sequence: TGTGCCAGCAACGGGGGTCTAAGGGCTGAAGCTTTCTTT.

This clone came up once. This chain connects TRBV6-5 to TRBJ2-5; D is possibly TRBD1 or TRBD2 (7 bases each). Germline-derived CDR1 and CDR2 are MNHEY and SVGAGI. V gave up 5 bases and J gave up 5 bases, with 15 bases separating them. The CDR3 sequence is 14 residues long. The CDR3 region has the DNA TGTGCCAGCAGTCCGACAGGGAGGGTTGAGACCCAGTACTTC. Encoded protein: CASSPTGRVETQYF.